This T cell receptor beta chain was identified during a study of shared clonotypes between healthy human individuals. Germline CDR1 and CDR2: SQVTM and ANQGSEA. CDR3 length: 12 residues. V lost 7 bases to trimming and J lost 1 base, with 10 bases between them. Study-level findings and limits: Collection of samples was limited to blood; tissue repertoires likely differ. In general, naive subsets displayed greater estimated richness than memory subsets did.

Details on this clone: Its antigen is still unknown.

The protocol was immunoSEQ multiplex PCR, while the TCRdb copy is restricted to in-frame clones and leaves out a portion. The sample carries some 1,600,000 clones, 98% recorded once. The V call is TRBV29-1, the J call TRBJ1-1; D remains ambiguous. The receptor was isolated from a young man in good health. Sequencing input: naive CD4+ T cells sorted from blood. Subset of the sample: CD45RA+ positively selected. CDR3 in amino acids: CSGRPGNTEAFF. DNA of the CDR3: TGCAGCGGCCGACCGGGGAACACTGAAGCTTTCTTT.